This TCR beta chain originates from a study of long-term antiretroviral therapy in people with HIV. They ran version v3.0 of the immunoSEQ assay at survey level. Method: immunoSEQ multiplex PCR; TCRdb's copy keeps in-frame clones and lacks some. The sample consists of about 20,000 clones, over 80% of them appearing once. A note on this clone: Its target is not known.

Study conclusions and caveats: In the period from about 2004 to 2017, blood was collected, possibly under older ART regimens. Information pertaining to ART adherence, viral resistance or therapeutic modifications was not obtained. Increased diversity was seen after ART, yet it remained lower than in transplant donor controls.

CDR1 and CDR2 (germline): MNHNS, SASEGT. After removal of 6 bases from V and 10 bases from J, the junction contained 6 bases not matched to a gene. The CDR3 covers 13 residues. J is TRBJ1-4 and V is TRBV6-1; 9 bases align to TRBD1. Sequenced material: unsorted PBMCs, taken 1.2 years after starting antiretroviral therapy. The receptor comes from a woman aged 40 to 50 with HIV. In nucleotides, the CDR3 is TGTGCCAGCAGCCGACAGGGGGTGGGAAAACTGTTTTTT. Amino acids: CASSRQGVGKLFF.